The present T cell receptor beta chain was sequenced within a study of blood T cell repertoires in COVID-19 (dated by TCRdb to between 2020 and 2021). The study in broad terms: Samples from collaborators originated in the United States, Italy and Spain and spanned both the acute and convalescent phases of COVID-19. The material from the prospective study consisted of cDNA or gDNA derived from T cells, B-cell-depleted T cells, or PBMCs. Deeply sampled blood TCRbeta repertoires from subjects exposed to, actively infected with, or recovered from COVID-19 were included in the dataset. A de-identified subject ID, COVID-19 status, age in years and sex were almost always included in the sample metadata. The repertoires were released in a freely available public database meant as a resource for research on the immune response to SARS-CoV-2. The samples were drawn from two sources: the first 160 participants of the ongoing ImmuneRACE study, and over 950 subjects contributed by 6 global collaborators. Where available, HLA class I and class II types were taken from metadata supplied by the sample provider and were not determined by assay-based typing.

The immunoSEQ Assay, a bias-controlled multiplex PCR, was used to amplify TCRbeta CDR3 regions from genomic DNA. Under the source paper's analysis protocol: Nucleated cell counts per sample were estimated from amplification of reference gene primers within the assay. To quantify the absolute abundance of each unique TCRbeta CDR3 rearrangement, sequence reads were collapsed and filtered. For each sample, productive Simpson clonality was calculated as the square root of Simpson's diversity index over productive rearrangements. Not all clones reach the TCRdb copy of this immuneACCESS table, which keeps in-frame sequences only. Checked studies attribute under half of the gap to unresolved V genes and leave the rest unexplained. That table is the source of V, J and clone size, and D and trimming were worked out from the DNA. Here the sample has approximately 88,000 clones; roughly 90% occur a single time. The ten largest clones represent around 15% of the sample.

Whole blood was collected in K2EDTA tubes by collaborating institutions according to the institutions' own protocols. For TCRbeta analysis, collaborators shipped samples as frozen whole blood, isolated PBMCs, or DNA extracted from either of those sample types. V lost 3 bases and J lost 6 bases, and the count of bases not matched to a germline gene is 7. As encoded in the germline V gene (reference sequence), CDR1 is LNHDA while CDR2 is SQIVND. Including the terminal cysteine and phenylalanine, the CDR3 comprises 14 residues. Of the read, only the CDR3 DNA is kept; its 42 bases are in frame from base 1. General study outcomes and caveats: The amount of clinical and demographic metadata varied by source and participant and was provided uncurated.

This clone appeared a few times. Which antigen it targets is not known. One base away there is no much larger clone; base qualities are not given. The sequenced sample consisted of peripheral blood. Recombination joined TRBV19 with TRBJ1-2, with TRBD1 matching 7 junction bases. The sequence derives from a male donor with acute or convalescent COVID-19. The CDR3 protein is CASSIGQGENGYTF. The nucleotides read TGTGCCAGTAGTATTGGGCAGGGGGAGAATGGCTACACCTTC.